Below are 2 T cell receptor beta chains sequenced from a single sample in a study of T cell changes during pregnancy in multiple sclerosis. The assay was immunoSEQ multiplex PCR, and TCRdb's table has in-frame clones only and misses some. Here the sample spans about 50,000 clones, 90% to 95% being singletons. Source: CD4+ T cells from peripheral blood mononuclear cells, taken before pregnancy. These receptors were taken from a female donor with multiple sclerosis, enrolled in a pregnancy study.

The rearrangement uses TRBV27 and TRBJ2-7; D not certain. Germline assignment: CDR1 MNHEY and CDR2 SMNVEV (reference sequence). The CDR3 runs 14 residues. V was shortened by 4 bases and J by 0 bases, with 10 bases between the two germline ends. The CDR3 sequence is CASSSQVLSYEQYF. The CDR3 DNA is TGTGCCAGCAGTTCCCAGGTCCTCTCCTACGAGCAGTACTTC.

The chain has TRBV4-1 and TRBJ2-1, with 12 positions matching TRBD2. The CDR3 covers 17 residues. Germline trimming cut 2 bases from V and 7 bases from J; bases unmatched to any gene: 9. Germline V lookup: CDR1 MGHRA, CDR2 YSYEKL. CDR3 region: CASSQTAGLAGGNEQFF. CDR3 sequence (DNA): TGCGCCAGCAGCCAAACCGCTGGGCTAGCGGGAGGGAATGAGCAGTTCTTC.